The present entry profiles one T cell receptor beta chain with its context. Antigen: not known. Trimming stripped 5 bases from V and 5 bases from J, with 12 bases between. Germline values: CDR1 SSHAT, CDR2 FNYEAQ (reference sequence). CDR3 length: 13 residues. This specimen comes from a study of graft-versus-host responses after intestinal transplantation. Study as a whole: Recipients uniformly received anti-thymocyte globulin induction, followed by tacrolimus and steroids for approximately 3 years. Whole-study results and caveats: GvH clones were identified in recipient marrow, with some first appearing in ileum or blood.

The assay was immunoSEQ multiplex PCR, and TCRdb's table has in-frame clones only and misses some. The data hold under 20,000 clones, with around 86% observed a single time. The chain couples TRBV7-7 to TRBJ2-5, with D possibly being TRBD2 (6 bases). The sample was PBMCs, taken 230 to 240 days after intestinal transplant. This clonotype originated in a human patient who received an intestinal transplant, so some T cells may come from the graft donor. The CDR3 nucleotides are TGTGCCAGCAGCGCACTAGCCGGGGAGACCCAGTACTTC. Translation gives CASSALAGETQYF.